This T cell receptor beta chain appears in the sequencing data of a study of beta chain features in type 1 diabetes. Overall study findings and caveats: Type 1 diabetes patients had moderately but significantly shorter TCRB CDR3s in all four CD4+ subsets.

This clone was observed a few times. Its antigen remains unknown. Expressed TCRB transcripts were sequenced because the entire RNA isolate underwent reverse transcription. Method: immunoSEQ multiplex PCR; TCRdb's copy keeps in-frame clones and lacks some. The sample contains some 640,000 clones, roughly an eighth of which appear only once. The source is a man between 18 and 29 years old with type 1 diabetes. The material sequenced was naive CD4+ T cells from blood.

CDR3 sequence (DNA): TGCAGCGTCCCGGGGGAGCGCTCCTACAATGAGCAGTTCTTC. Its translation is CSVPGERSYNEQFF. The V call is TRBV29-1, the J call TRBJ2-1; maybe TRBD2 (6 bases). Germline V gives CDR1 SQVTM, CDR2 ANQGSEA. The V and J ends lost 6 bases and 0 bases respectively, with 12 bases between them. This CDR3 comprises 14 residues.